Following are 4 T cell receptor beta chains from one sample sequenced in a study of lymphopenia after photon versus proton radiotherapy. Profiled with immunoSEQ multiplex PCR; TCRdb holds only in-frame clones, not every one. Among 55,000 to 70,000 clones, just over 90% were seen once, and the ten largest hold 2.5% to 3%. The sample here was peripheral blood, taken from a patient treated with photon-based radiotherapy. The receptor set was obtained from a woman between 70 and 85 years old with pancreatic cancer.

The genes are TRBV6-5 and TRBJ2-3; D not resolved. The germline V gene has CDR1 MNHEY and CDR2 SVGAGI. CDR3 length: 14 amino acids. Trimming cost V 6 bases and J 3 bases, with 13 bases left between them. The CDR3 nucleotides are TGTGCCAGCAGGAGCACGATGGGGACAGATACGCAGTATTTT. Translating gives CASRSTMGTDTQYF.

In its sample, this clone was seen once. J is TRBJ1-2 and V is TRBV5-4; TRBD1 matches 8 bases. Germline CDR1 and CDR2: SGHNT and YYREEE (reference sequence). J lost 2 bases, V lost 4 bases, and 1 base had no gene match. CDR3 size: 13 residues. DNA for the CDR3: TGTGCCAGCAGCCGACAGGGGAACTATGGCTACACCTTC. Its protein is CASSRQGNYGYTF.

The V gene is TRBV7-9, the J gene TRBJ2-7, with 8 bases fitting TRBD2. CDR3 size: 15 residues. V was pared by 3 bases and J by 4 bases, with 8 bases of the junction left unmatched. Looked up from germline, CDR1 is SEHNR and CDR2 is FQNEAQ (reference sequence). CDR3 loop: CASSLYPGGEYEQYF. The DNA of the CDR3 is TGTGCCAGCAGCTTGTACCCGGGAGGGGAATACGAGCAGTACTTC.

The V call is TRBV6-6, the J call TRBJ1-2, with D tentatively TRBD1 (5 bases). The CDR3 totals 14 residues. Germline-derived CDR1 and CDR2 are MNHNY and SVGAGI (reference sequence). V dropped 6 bases and J dropped 4 bases, with 15 bases sitting between them. CDR3 nucleotide sequence: TGTGCCAGCAGCCCTAAGGGGAATTTCTATGGCTACACCTTC. This encodes CASSPKGNFYGYTF.